A single sample gave rise to the 11 T cell receptor beta chains below, sequenced in a study of cytomegalovirus exposure and HLA in healthy donors. Sequencing was performed with immunoSEQ multiplex PCR; in TCRdb, only in-frame clones are kept and a portion is missing. The sample has roughly 95,000 clones; 85% are singletons. The sequenced sample was PBMCs. These receptors originate from a man aged 18 to 30 in good health and CMV-seropositive.

This sequence joins TRBV4-1 and TRBJ1-2, with D unclear. The V gene lost 0 bases and the J gene lost 5 bases, with 10 bases spanning the gap. Per the germline V gene, CDR1 is MGHRA and CDR2 is YSYEKL. CDR3 length equals 14 residues. This CDR3 is CASSQDSGVYGYTF. The CDR3 DNA reads TGCGCCAGCAGCCAAGATTCGGGAGTATATGGCTACACCTTC.

The chain links TRBV6-1 to TRBJ2-3, with D possibly TRBD1 on 5 matching bases. Germline V gene sequence: CDR1 MNHNS, CDR2 SASEGT. The CDR3 covers 15 residues. V shed 6 bases and J shed 2 bases, with 15 bases lying between them. The CDR3 here is CASRGFDRSTDTQYF. The CDR3 DNA sequence: TGTGCCAGCAGGGGCTTCGACAGATCCACAGATACGCAGTATTTT.

J is TRBJ1-4 and V is TRBV4-1, with 7 bases lining up with TRBD1. Trimming at V came to 3 bases and at J to 8 bases, leaving 9 bases not matched to a gene. The CDR3 runs 15 residues. Germline lookup yields CDR1 MGHRA and CDR2 YSYEKL. CDR3 coding DNA: TGCGCCAGCAGCCAGGTGACAGGGAATTCGGAAAAACTGTTTTTT. As protein: CASSQVTGNSEKLFF.

This chain links TRBV25-1 with TRBJ2-7, with D tentatively TRBD2 (7 bases). V dropped 3 bases and J dropped 7 bases, with 19 bases sitting between them. The V gene's germline CDR1 is MGHDK and CDR2 SYGVNS. The CDR3 extends over 15 amino acids. CDR3 bases: TGTGCCAGCAGTGAGTCCCGGGACATCGGGGGGGAGCAGTACTTC. Amino acids: CASSESRDIGGEQYF.

The count of this clone is one. The CDR3: CASSTGLETQYF. The CDR3 bases are TGTGCCAGCAGCACTGGACTTGAGACCCAGTACTTC. The chain links TRBV5-6 to TRBJ2-5; a possible D gene is TRBD2 (5 bases). V was pared by 4 bases and J by 5 bases, with 9 bases between. The germline V gene has CDR1 SGHDT and CDR2 YYEEEE. This CDR3 contains 12 residues.

The V call is TRBV9, the J call TRBJ2-3; the D is unclear. Germline V gene data show CDR1 as SGDLS and CDR2 as YYNGEE. The CDR3 has 12 amino acids. Trimming took 2 bases from V and 4 from J, leaving 5 bases between them. The chain's CDR3 is CASSVYSDTQYF. CDR3 in DNA: TGTGCCAGCAGCGTTTACTCAGATACGCAGTATTTT.

As DNA, the CDR3 is TGCGCCAGCAGCAATCGGAGGGGCACTAGCGGGAGCCCTGTCACAGATACGCAGTATTTT. Amino acid sequence: CASSNRRGTSGSPVTDTQYF. The J gene is TRBJ2-3, the V gene TRBV5-1; 11 bases are a match to TRBD2. Trimming removed 4 bases from V and 2 bases from J; junction bases left unmatched: 18. CDR1 SGHRS and CDR2 YFSETQ come from the germline V gene. CDR3 length: 20 residues. Full variable domain (missing parts from reference TRBV5-1 and TRBJ2-3): KAGVTQTPRYLIKTRGQQVTLSCSPISGHRSVSWYQQTPGQGLQFLFEYFSETQRNKGNFPGRFSGRQFSNSRSEMNVSTLELGDSALYLCASSNRRGTSGSPVTDTQYFGPGTRLTVL.

The chain is built from TRBV7-2 and TRBJ2-5; 9 positions agree with TRBD2. Germline V CDR1 and CDR2: SGHTA, FQGNSA. With V trimmed by 0 bases and J by 5 bases, 1 base remained unmatched. The CDR3 is 14 amino acids. The DNA for the CDR3 is TGTGCCAGCAGCTTAGCTGGGACTAGCGAGACCCAGTACTTC. It encodes CASSLAGTSETQYF.

The V call is TRBV5-6, the J call TRBJ2-1, with 7 bases identical to TRBD2. Germline CDR1 reads SGHDT; CDR2 reads YYEEEE. The CDR3 is made up of 14 amino acids. The J segment lost 4 bases and the V segment lost 3 bases, leaving 4 bases of the junction unmatched. The CDR3: CASSWLADYNEQFF. Here the CDR3 DNA reads TGTGCCAGCAGCTGGCTAGCGGATTACAATGAGCAGTTCTTC.

This chain uses TRBV4-1 with TRBJ1-1; 8 bases fit TRBD1. V dropped 4 bases and J dropped 6; count of bases not matched to a gene: 19. Germline lookup yields CDR1 MGHRA and CDR2 YSYEKL. The CDR3 has 18 residues. Here the CDR3 reads CASSLTRDRLNQGAEAFF. CDR3 coding DNA: TGCGCCAGCAGCCTAACCCGGGACAGGTTAAACCAGGGGGCTGAAGCTTTCTTT.

V gene TRBV7-9 combines with J gene TRBJ2-1; a weak D match, TRBD2 (5 bases). This CDR3 has 16 residues. Trimming pared 1 base from V and 0 bases from J, leaving 10 bases between. Germline V CDR1 and CDR2: SEHNR, FQNEAQ (reference sequence). The CDR3 loop reads CASSLGPGSSYNEQFF. CDR3 coding DNA: TGTGCCAGCAGCTTAGGGCCGGGAAGCTCCTACAATGAGCAGTTCTTC.